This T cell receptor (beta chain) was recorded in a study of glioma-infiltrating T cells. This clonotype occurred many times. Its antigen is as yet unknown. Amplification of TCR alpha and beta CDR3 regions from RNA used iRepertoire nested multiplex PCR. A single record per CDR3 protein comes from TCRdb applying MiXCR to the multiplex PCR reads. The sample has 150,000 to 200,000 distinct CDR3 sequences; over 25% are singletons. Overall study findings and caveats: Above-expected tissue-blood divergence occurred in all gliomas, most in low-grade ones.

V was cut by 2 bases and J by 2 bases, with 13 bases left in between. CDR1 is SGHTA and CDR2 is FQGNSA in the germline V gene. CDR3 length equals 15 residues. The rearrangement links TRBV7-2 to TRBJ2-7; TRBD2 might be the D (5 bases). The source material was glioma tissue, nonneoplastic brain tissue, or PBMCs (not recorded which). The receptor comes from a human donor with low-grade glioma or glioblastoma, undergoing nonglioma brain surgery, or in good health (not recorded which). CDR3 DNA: TGTGCCAGCAGCTTATTTACGCGGGCCACCTACGAGCAGTACTTC. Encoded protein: CASSLFTRATYEQYF.